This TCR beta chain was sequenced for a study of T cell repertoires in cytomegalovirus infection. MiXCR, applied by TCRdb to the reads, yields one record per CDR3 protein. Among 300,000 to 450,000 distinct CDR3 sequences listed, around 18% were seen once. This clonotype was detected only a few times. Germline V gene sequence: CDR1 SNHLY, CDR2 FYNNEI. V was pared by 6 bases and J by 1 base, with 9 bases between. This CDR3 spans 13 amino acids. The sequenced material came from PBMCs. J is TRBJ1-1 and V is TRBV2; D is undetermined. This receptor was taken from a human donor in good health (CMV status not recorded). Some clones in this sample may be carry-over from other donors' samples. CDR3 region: CASSGRQNTEAFF. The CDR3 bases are TGTGCCAGCAGCGGCAGACAGAACACTGAAGCTTTCTTT. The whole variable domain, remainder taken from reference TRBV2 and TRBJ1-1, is EPEVTQTPSHQVTQMGQEVILRCVPISNHLYFYWYRQILGQKVEFLVSFYNNEISEKSEIFDDQFSVERPDGSNFTLKIRSTKLEDSAMYFCASSGRQNTEAFFGQGTRLTVV.